A single sample gave rise to the 32 T cell receptor beta chains below, sequenced in a study of OX40 agonist ivuxolimab in advanced cancers. Sequencing was performed with immunoSEQ multiplex PCR; in TCRdb, only in-frame clones are kept and a portion is missing. The repertoire holds around 26,000 clones, with 85% as singletons. Sequences were derived from CD4+ or CD8+ T cells sorted from blood, sampled in a trial of the OX40 agonist ivuxolimab. The origin of the receptors is an adult with an advanced solid tumor such as melanoma, head and neck, liver or kidney cancer.

CDR3 sequence: CASSLGTTYEQYF. The DNA of the CDR3 is TGTGCCAGCAGTTTAGGGACAACCTACGAGCAGTACTTC. V and J are TRBV27 and TRBJ2-5; TRBD1 is a possible D gene (6 bases). TRBJ2-7 explains the end of the DNA better; the J call may be wrong. Germline loops: CDR1 MNHEY, CDR2 SMNVEV (reference sequence). This CDR3 is 13 amino acids long.

This clone was counted a few times. This chain connects TRBV10-3 to TRBJ1-1; D may be TRBD1 (5 bases). CDR3 length: 12 amino acids. Between the trimmed V and J ends, which lost 3 bases and 8 bases, there was a span of 10 bases. The V gene's germline CDR1 is ENHRY and CDR2 SYGVKD. The CDR3 protein is CAISDQGREAFF. The CDR3 nucleotides read TGTGCCATCAGTGACCAGGGCAGGGAAGCTTTCTTT.

This chain connects TRBV7-3 to TRBJ1-6; TRBD1 aligns across 10 bases. This CDR3 is built from 18 residues. V gave up 3 bases and J gave up 8 bases; unmatched junction bases: 13. Germline V gives CDR1 SGHTA, CDR2 FQGTGA. CDR3 sequence (DNA): TGTGCCAGCAGCTTTACTCCCTTCGGACAGGGGGTAGATTCACCCCTCCACTTT. This sequence encodes CASSFTPFGQGVDSPLHF.

This chain links TRBV19 with TRBJ2-5; 9 bases line up with TRBD1. Looked up from germline, CDR1 is LNHDA and CDR2 is SQIVND (reference sequence). Trimming took 2 bases from V and 5 from J; bases not matched to a gene: 18. There are 19 residues in the CDR3. The CDR3 reads CASSISFTLTGGYGETQYF. CDR3 coding DNA: TGTGCCAGTAGTATATCCTTCACGCTGACAGGGGGGTACGGGGAGACCCAGTACTTC.

This sequence joins TRBV28 and TRBJ2-3; D gene ambiguous. V lost 7 bases, J lost 4 bases, and 12 bases lay in between. Germline assignment: CDR1 MDHEN and CDR2 SYDVKM. This CDR3 is 13 amino acids long. DNA for the CDR3: TGTGCCAGCACCGACAACCCCCCAGATACGCAGTATTTT. The encoded protein is CASTDNPPDTQYF.

CDR3 DNA sequence: TGTGCCAGCAGCTTAGGCCCAGGGGGCCATGGCTACACCTTC. It yields the protein CASSLGPGGHGYTF. The V gene is TRBV7-6, the J gene TRBJ1-2; 8 bases map to TRBD1. This CDR3 has 14 amino acids. Germline-derived CDR1 and CDR2 are SGHVS and FNYEAQ. Germline trimming cut 1 base from V and 6 bases from J; bases unmatched to any gene: 4.

This chain connects TRBV4-3 to TRBJ2-1; possibly TRBD1 for D (6 bases). The V and J ends lost 3 bases and 6 bases respectively, with 18 bases between them. Germline V lookup: CDR1 LGHNA, CDR2 YSLEER. The CDR3 has 16 residues. CDR3 nucleotide sequence: TGCGCCAGCAGCCACCCCTTGGGGACAAAGACCAATGAGCAGTTCTTC. Translated, it gives CASSHPLGTKTNEQFF.

The chain links TRBV28 to TRBJ1-6, with D tentatively TRBD1 (5 bases). Trimming left V 6 bases short and J 10 bases short, with 19 bases between. The CDR3 runs to 15 residues. The germline V gene encodes CDR1 MDHEN and CDR2 SYDVKM. Written as DNA, the CDR3 is TGTGCCAGCAGCGGCGGTGAGGGCGAGGGGTCACCCCTCCACTTT. Protein product: CASSGGEGEGSPLHF.

CDR3 sequence: CASSLRNGYGYTF. For the CDR3, the DNA is TGTGCCAGCAGCCTTAGGAACGGCTATGGCTACACCTTC. The chain links TRBV7-9 to TRBJ1-2; D ambiguous. The CDR3 totals 13 residues. The ends were cut back, 5 bases at V and 4 bases at J, with 11 bases in the middle. CDR1 SEHNR and CDR2 FQNEAQ come from the germline V gene (reference sequence).

This clone has a single count. The chain links TRBV28 to TRBJ1-3; D possibly corresponds to TRBD1 (5 bases). The CDR3 sequence is 16 residues long. V gave up 2 bases and J gave up 0 bases, with 11 bases separating them. CDR1 and CDR2 from the germline V gene are MDHEN and SYDVKM. The CDR3 nucleotides are TGTGCCAGCAGTTTAGATAGGACATCCTCTGGAAACACCATATATTTT. This gives the protein CASSLDRTSSGNTIYF.

J is TRBJ2-5 and V is TRBV28; no definite D call. Trimming stripped 2 bases from V and 1 base from J, with 14 bases between. CDR3 length equals 16 residues. Germline assignment: CDR1 MDHEN and CDR2 SYDVKM. This CDR3 reads CASSLTQLILQETQYF. The CDR3 DNA sequence: TGTGCCAGCAGTTTAACCCAACTGATACTCCAAGAGACCCAGTACTTC.

The chain couples TRBV9 to TRBJ2-7; no clear D. V was clipped by 0 bases and J by 2 bases, with 6 bases between them. This CDR3 spans 13 amino acids. Germline assignment: CDR1 SGDLS and CDR2 YYNGEE. The CDR3 nucleotides read TGTGCCAGCAGCGTAGGGGCAGCCTACGAGCAGTACTTC. Translation gives CASSVGAAYEQYF.

The chain carries TRBV10-3 and TRBJ1-2, with D maybe TRBD1 (6 bases). This CDR3 is 13 amino acids long. Trimming stripped 3 bases from V and 8 bases from J, with 13 bases between. Germline V CDR1 and CDR2: ENHRY, SYGVKD. CDR3 residues: CAISDQGLGGYTF. The CDR3 coding sequence is TGTGCCATCAGTGATCAGGGGTTGGGGGGCTACACCTTC.

The CDR3 bases are TGTGCCAGCAGTTTGCTAGATTCTGCTGATACGCAGTATTTT. Translation gives CASSLLDSADTQYF. The chain links TRBV27 to TRBJ2-3; D call uncertain. Germline values: CDR1 MNHEY, CDR2 SMNVEV (reference sequence). The CDR3 is made up of 14 amino acids. Trimming stripped 3 bases from V and 6 bases from J, with 13 bases between.

This clone has only a few counts. This sequence joins TRBV4-1 and TRBJ1-5; D possibly corresponds to TRBD1 (6 bases). CDR1 MGHRA and CDR2 YSYEKL come from the germline V gene. CDR3 length: 12 residues. Between the trimmed V and J ends, which lost 4 bases and 9 bases, there was a span of 10 bases. The CDR3 bases are TGCGCCAGCAGCCTAGAGGGGGGGCCCCAGCATTTT. Its translation: CASSLEGGPQHF.

This rearrangement joins TRBV4-1 to TRBJ2-5, with D maybe TRBD1 (6 bases). The J call may be mistaken, given a closer DNA end match to TRBJ2-7. This CDR3 is built from 14 residues. Germline CDR1 MGHRA, CDR2 YSYEKL. The CDR3 loop is CASSQKGETYEQYF. The DNA for the CDR3 is TGCGCCAGCAGCCAAAAGGGGGAGACCTACGAGCAGTACTTC.

This clone ranks as medium-sized. The chain recombines TRBV5-4 with TRBJ1-2; D is uncertain. The CDR3 spans 13 residues. Germline-derived CDR1 and CDR2 are SGHNT and YYREEE (reference sequence). V was clipped by 0 bases and J by 2 bases, with 5 bases between them. The CDR3 reads CASSLARNYGYTF. The DNA for the CDR3 is TGTGCCAGCAGCTTGGCCAGGAACTATGGCTACACCTTC.

The chain links TRBV5-4 to TRBJ1-2; 10 nucleotides line up with TRBD1. Germline V gives CDR1 SGHNT, CDR2 YYREEE (reference sequence). This CDR3 has 16 amino acids. V gave up 3 bases and J gave up 2 bases; unmatched junction bases: 7. The CDR3 DNA follows: TGTGCCAGCAGCTCCCCCGGGACAGGGGCAAACTATGGCTACACCTTC. Residues: CASSSPGTGANYGYTF.

V usage is TRBV9 and J usage is TRBJ2-2; the D is unclear. The V and J ends lost 3 bases and 3 bases respectively, with 6 bases between them. Germline lookup yields CDR1 SGDLS and CDR2 YYNGEE. This CDR3 comprises 13 residues. The CDR3 nucleotides read TGTGCCAGCAGCGGACGGGACACCGGGGAGCTGTTTTTT. Its translation is CASSGRDTGELFF.

This clone was observed once. The chain joins TRBV7-6 to TRBJ2-1, with D unclear. Germline V gives CDR1 SGHVS, CDR2 FNYEAQ. Deletions cut 5 bases from V and 5 bases from J, with 16 bases between. CDR3 length: 15 residues. The CDR3 nucleotides read TGTGCCAGCAGCACCATGGGTCAGCATAACAATGAGCAGTTCTTC. Its protein is CASSTMGQHNNEQFF.

The rearrangement joins TRBV7-9 to TRBJ2-3; D possibly matches TRBD1 or TRBD2 (6 bases each). The V end lost 6 bases, the J end lost 5 bases, and 21 bases lay between the germline ends. CDR1 and CDR2 (germline): SEHNR, FQNEAQ (reference sequence). CDR3 length equals 16 residues. The DNA of the CDR3 is TGTGCCAGCAGTCCTTTCGGGGGCGGCGCCGGAGATACGCAGTATTTT. Amino acid sequence: CASSPFGGGAGDTQYF.

The chain recombines TRBV28 with TRBJ1-3, with 10 bases identical to TRBD1. Trimming at V came to 5 bases and at J to 0 bases, leaving 7 bases not matched to a gene. CDR1 MDHEN and CDR2 SYDVKM come from the germline V gene. The CDR3 totals 17 residues. The CDR3 DNA sequence: TGTGCCAGCAGTAGCGACAGGGGGCTTTACTCTGGAAACACCATATATTTT. Translated, it gives CASSSDRGLYSGNTIYF.

The CDR3 reads CAIGTGYTGELFF. The CDR3 DNA is TGTGCCATAGGGACAGGGTACACCGGGGAGCTGTTTTTT. V usage is TRBV6-6 and J usage is TRBJ2-2, with TRBD1 matching 9 bases. The CDR3 runs 13 residues. With V trimmed by 10 bases and J by 3 bases, 3 bases remained unmatched. In germline, CDR1 is MNHNY, CDR2 SVGAGI (reference sequence).

This chain connects TRBV19 to TRBJ2-5; D may be TRBD1 (5 bases). The length of the CDR3 is 14 residues. Germline assignment: CDR1 LNHDA and CDR2 SQIVND (reference sequence). Trimming pared 5 bases from V and 4 bases from J, leaving 14 bases between. Here the CDR3 DNA reads TGTGCCAGTAGTCTCCAGGGTTTGGTAGAGACCCAGTACTTC. Translating gives CASSLQGLVETQYF.

In nucleotides, the CDR3 is TGTGCCAGCAGCTTAGCCTTTAGCGGGGTAGACATTCAGTACTTC. Translated: CASSLAFSGVDIQYF. This chain connects TRBV5-6 to TRBJ2-4, with TRBD2 matching over 8 bases. There are 15 residues in the CDR3. The V gene's germline CDR1 is SGHDT and CDR2 YYEEEE. V lost 2 bases and J lost 8; bases outside the gene matches: 9. Together with reference TRBV5-6 and TRBJ2-4, the CDR3 gives the full variable domain: DAGVTQSPTHLIKTRGQQVTLRCSPKSGHDTVSWYQQALGQGPQFIFQYYEEEERQRGNFPDRFSGHQFPNYSSELNVNALLLGDSALYLCASSLAFSGVDIQYFGAGTRLSVL.

The CDR3 sequence is CASSFGQGRYEQYF. The CDR3 region has the DNA TGTGCCAGCAGCTTCGGACAGGGAAGGTACGAGCAGTACTTC. The chain joins TRBV7-4 to TRBJ2-7; 8 bases fit TRBD1. V was clipped by 3 bases and J by 4 bases; unmatched bases: 5. CDR1 is SGHVT and CDR2 is SQSDAQ in the germline V gene. This CDR3 contains 14 residues.

This chain links TRBV11-2 with TRBJ2-3; TRBD2 agrees at 8 bases. Germline V lookup: CDR1 SGHAT, CDR2 FQNNGV. The junction had 10 bases not matched to a gene; V was cut back by 3 bases and J by 5 bases. The CDR3 extends over 16 amino acids. Here the CDR3 reads CASSLGGGPAQDTQYF. The CDR3 bases are TGTGCCAGCAGCTTGGGCGGGGGGCCGGCTCAAGATACGCAGTATTTT. Supplemented by reference TRBV11-2 and TRBJ2-3, the full variable domain reads EAGVAQSPRYKIIEKRQSVAFWCNPISGHATLYWYQQILGQGPKLLIQFQNNGVVDDSQLPKDRFSAERLKGVDSTLKIQPAKLEDSAVYLCASSLGGGPAQDTQYFGPGTRLTVL.

The J gene is TRBJ2-3, the V gene TRBV7-9, with D unclear. Germline CDR1 reads SEHNR; CDR2 reads FQNEAQ (reference sequence). The CDR3 is 11 residues long. Trimming removed 8 bases at V and 8 bases at J, with 11 bases between. CDR3 nucleotide sequence: TGTGCCAGCCTAAGGATTGGTACGCAGTATTTT. Translating gives CASLRIGTQYF.

This rearrangement joins TRBV4-1 to TRBJ2-7; D is perhaps TRBD1 or TRBD2 (6 bases each). The germline gives CDR1 MGHRA, CDR2 YSYEKL. The CDR3 consists of 15 residues. V was cut by 1 base and J by 3 bases, with 13 bases left in between. The CDR3 spells CASSQGIRGGYEQYF. DNA of the CDR3: TGCGCCAGCAGCCAAGGGATCAGGGGAGGCTACGAGCAGTACTTC.

This clone has only one observation. The rearrangement uses TRBV7-9 and TRBJ2-2, with TRBD2 matching 7 bases. The junction had 15 bases not matched to a gene; V was cut back by 5 bases and J by 6 bases. The CDR3 is 17 residues long. Germline V CDR1 and CDR2: SEHNR, FQNEAQ (reference sequence). CDR3 in amino acids: CASSQNLRGVFSGELFF. The CDR3 coding sequence is TGTGCCAGCAGCCAAAACCTTCGGGGGGTTTTCTCCGGGGAGCTGTTTTTT.

The CDR3 region has the DNA TGTGCCAGCAGCTCCCGAACAGGGGCGGAAGAAAAACTGTTTTTT. It translates to CASSSRTGAEEKLFF. The chain couples TRBV7-9 to TRBJ1-4; TRBD1 matches 7 bases. V was pared by 4 bases and J by 8 bases, with 10 bases of the junction left unmatched. The CDR3 has 15 amino acids. Germline V gene sequence: CDR1 SEHNR, CDR2 FQNEAQ (reference sequence). The variable domain in full, with the rest retrieved from reference TRBV7-9 and TRBJ1-4, is DTGVSQNPRHKITKRGQNVTFRCDPISEHNRLYWYRQTLGQGPEFLTYFQNEAQLEKSRLLSDRFSAERPKGSFSTLEIQRTEQGDSAMYLCASSSRTGAEEKLFFGSGTQLSVL.

The gene calls are TRBV4-1 and TRBJ2-7; possible D gene TRBD2, 5 bases. The germline V gene has CDR1 MGHRA and CDR2 YSYEKL. The V and J ends lost 1 base and 4 bases respectively, with 11 bases between them. There are 14 residues in the CDR3. CDR3 in amino acids: CASSQVKSGYEQYF. Here the CDR3 DNA reads TGCGCCAGCAGCCAAGTCAAGTCGGGGTACGAGCAGTACTTC.